The 14 T cell receptor beta chains below were found in one sample sequenced in a study of shared clonotypes between healthy human individuals. Profiling relied on immunoSEQ multiplex PCR, and the TCRdb table lists in-frame clones only, not all of them. The table includes a few million clones, over 85% detected once. The sample consisted of naive CD4+ T cells from PBMCs. Subset here: CD45RA+ positively selected. All receptors come from a man between 18 and 29 years old in good health. Some clones in this sample may be carry-over from other donors' samples.

The chain uses TRBV18 and TRBJ2-1; 10 bases are shared with TRBD1. The CDR3 totals 16 residues. Germline CDR1 KGHSH, CDR2 LQKENI. J lost 3 bases, V lost 2 bases, and 4 bases had no gene match. The CDR3 region is CASSPSDRGIYNEQFF. The CDR3 nucleotides are TGTGCCAGCTCACCATCGGACAGGGGGATCTACAATGAGCAGTTCTTC.

This chain connects TRBV7-9 to TRBJ2-6, with D perhaps being TRBD1 or TRBD2 (5 bases each). There are 17 residues in the CDR3. Germline-derived CDR1 and CDR2 are SEHNR and FQNEAQ (reference sequence). Trimming shortened V by 4 bases and J by 4 bases, and 17 bases separated the two germline ends. CDR3 amino acids: CASSSMSRELGANVLTF. CDR3 nucleotides: TGTGCCAGCAGCTCAATGTCCAGGGAGTTAGGGGCCAACGTCCTGACTTTC. The variable domain in full, with the rest retrieved from reference TRBV7-9 and TRBJ2-6, is DTGVSQNPRHKITKRGQNVTFRCDPISEHNRLYWYRQTLGQGPEFLTYFQNEAQLEKSRLLSDRFSAERPKGSFSTLEIQRTEQGDSAMYLCASSSMSRELGANVLTFGAGSRLTVL.

The genes are TRBV2 and TRBJ2-2; D remains ambiguous. There are 13 residues in the CDR3. Looked up from germline, CDR1 is SNHLY and CDR2 is FYNNEI. V lost 4 bases, J lost 7 bases, and 10 bases lay in between. The CDR3 reads CASSGGRIGELFF. The CDR3 DNA follows: TGTGCCAGCAGTGGTGGGCGAATCGGGGAGCTGTTTTTT.

The rearrangement joins TRBV27 to TRBJ2-7; tentative D call: TRBD2 (6 bases). This CDR3 spans 16 amino acids. Trimming stripped 7 bases from V and 0 bases from J, with 19 bases between. Germline assignment: CDR1 MNHEY and CDR2 SMNVEV (reference sequence). The DNA of the CDR3 is TGTGCCAGCATCAGATTCGCTTCCGGGAGCTCCTACGAGCAGTACTTC. Amino acid sequence: CASIRFASGSSYEQYF.

The V gene is TRBV5-1, the J gene TRBJ1-2, with 8 bases matching TRBD1. The V and J ends lost 2 bases and 3 bases, in that order; junction bases with no gene match: 6. Germline-derived CDR1 and CDR2 are SGHRS and YFSETQ. CDR3 length equals 15 residues. The chain's CDR3 is CASSLPSGGHYGYTF. CDR3 coding DNA: TGCGCCAGCAGCTTACCCTCAGGGGGCCACTATGGCTACACCTTC. Full variable domain (outside the CDR3, taken from reference TRBV5-1 and TRBJ1-2): KAGVTQTPRYLIKTRGQQVTLSCSPISGHRSVSWYQQTPGQGLQFLFEYFSETQRNKGNFPGRFSGRQFSNSRSEMNVSTLELGDSALYLCASSLPSGGHYGYTFGSGTRLTVV.

The chain combines TRBV5-1 with TRBJ1-1; D is unresolved. Trimming left V 4 bases short and J 0 bases short, with 13 bases between. Germline V CDR1 and CDR2: SGHRS, YFSETQ. This CDR3 is built from 15 residues. CDR3 region: CASSKTGPMNTEAFF. In DNA, the CDR3 is TGCGCCAGCAGCAAAACCGGGCCCATGAACACTGAAGCTTTCTTT. The full variable domain, rest sourced from reference TRBV5-1 and TRBJ1-1, is KAGVTQTPRYLIKTRGQQVTLSCSPISGHRSVSWYQQTPGQGLQFLFEYFSETQRNKGNFPGRFSGRQFSNSRSEMNVSTLELGDSALYLCASSKTGPMNTEAFFGQGTRLTVV.

The chain uses TRBV11-3 and TRBJ1-1; 9 bases map to TRBD1. Germline values: CDR1 SGHNT, CDR2 YENEEA. J lost 6 bases, V lost 5 bases, and 7 bases had no gene match. The CDR3 extends over 14 amino acids. CDR3 DNA sequence: TGTGCCAGCAGCCCCCGGGACAGGGACTCTGAAGCTTTCTTT. This translates into CASSPRDRDSEAFF.

The chain uses TRBV5-1 and TRBJ1-1; TRBD1 agrees at 9 bases. In germline, CDR1 is SGHRS, CDR2 YFSETQ. The CDR3 is made up of 15 amino acids. V trimming: 0 bases; J trimming: 3 bases; junction bases outside the gene matches: 3. In DNA, the CDR3 is TGCGCCAGCAGCTTGGGCTGGACAGGGGACACTGAAGCTTTCTTT. This translates into CASSLGWTGDTEAFF.

The V call is TRBV7-9, the J call TRBJ2-5; D is unclear. The germline CDR1 and CDR2 sequences are SEHNR and FQNEAQ (reference sequence). The CDR3 runs to 15 residues. V gave up 3 bases and J gave up 1 base, with 12 bases separating them. This CDR3 reads CASSFMGDSQETQYF. CDR3 bases: TGTGCCAGCAGCTTCATGGGTGATTCCCAAGAGACCCAGTACTTC. The full variable domain, completed using reference TRBV7-9 and TRBJ2-5, is DTGVSQNPRHKITKRGQNVTFRCDPISEHNRLYWYRQTLGQGPEFLTYFQNEAQLEKSRLLSDRFSAERPKGSFSTLEIQRTEQGDSAMYLCASSFMGDSQETQYFGPGTRLLVL.

This clone has only a few counts. This sequence joins TRBV19 and TRBJ1-1; TRBD1 is a possible D gene (6 bases). Per germline, CDR1 LNHDA and CDR2 SQIVND (reference sequence). CDR3 length: 15 residues. With 5 bases removed from V and 3 bases from J, the gap between germline ends came to 16 bases. The CDR3 here is CASSVTGMRDTEAFF. In DNA, the CDR3 is TGTGCCAGTAGTGTAACAGGGATGCGGGACACTGAAGCTTTCTTT.

The chain has TRBV7-9 and TRBJ2-5; D not certain. The CDR3 totals 15 residues. Germline CDR1 is SEHNR and CDR2 is FQNEAQ (reference sequence). V was shortened by 5 bases and J by 5 bases, with 18 bases between the two germline ends. The CDR3 nucleotides read TGTGCCAGCAGCCCCTTGCGCGAAGGGCGGGAGACCCAGTACTTC. Residues: CASSPLREGRETQYF.

A remark on this clone: This CDR3 is also generated by other DNA sequences in the sample. The chain recombines TRBV6-5 with TRBJ2-3; TRBD2 matches at 8 bases. V shed 6 bases, J shed 3 bases, and the junction held 2 bases outside the gene matches. Germline CDR1 MNHEY, CDR2 SVGAGI. The CDR3 is made up of 13 amino acids. The DNA for the CDR3 is TGTGCCAGCAGGACGGGGGGGACAGATACGCAGTATTTT. This codes for CASRTGGTDTQYF.

The chain couples TRBV28 to TRBJ1-3; 7 bases agree with TRBD1. Germline V lookup: CDR1 MDHEN, CDR2 SYDVKM. J gave up 2 bases and V 2 bases, and 6 bases lay outside the gene matches. The CDR3 is 16 amino acids. The CDR3 region has the DNA TGTGCCAGCAGTTTACAGGGGGTAGGGGCTGGAAACACCATATATTTT. Encoded protein: CASSLQGVGAGNTIYF.

The chain links TRBV27 to TRBJ1-1; D is undetermined. CDR1 is MNHEY and CDR2 is SMNVEV in the germline V gene (reference sequence). The V end was cut by 6 bases, the J end by 0 bases, with 11 bases between. The CDR3 spans 14 residues. CDR3 loop: CASSLSLMNTEAFF. The CDR3 nucleotides read TGTGCCAGCAGCCTCAGCCTAATGAACACTGAAGCTTTCTTT.